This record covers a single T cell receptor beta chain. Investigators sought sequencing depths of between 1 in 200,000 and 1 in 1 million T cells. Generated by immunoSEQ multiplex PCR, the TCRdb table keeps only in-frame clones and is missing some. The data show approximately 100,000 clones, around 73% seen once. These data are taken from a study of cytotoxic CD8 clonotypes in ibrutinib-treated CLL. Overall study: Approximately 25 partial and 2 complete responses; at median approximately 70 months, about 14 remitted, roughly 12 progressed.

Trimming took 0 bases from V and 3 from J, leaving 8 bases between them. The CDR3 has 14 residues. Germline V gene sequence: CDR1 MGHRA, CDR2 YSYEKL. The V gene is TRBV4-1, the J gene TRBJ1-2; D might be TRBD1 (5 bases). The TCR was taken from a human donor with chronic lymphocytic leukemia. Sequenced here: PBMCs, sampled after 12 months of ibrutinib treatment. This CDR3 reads CASSQEGGDYGYTF. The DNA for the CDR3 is TGCGCCAGCAGCCAAGAGGGGGGGGACTATGGCTACACCTTC.